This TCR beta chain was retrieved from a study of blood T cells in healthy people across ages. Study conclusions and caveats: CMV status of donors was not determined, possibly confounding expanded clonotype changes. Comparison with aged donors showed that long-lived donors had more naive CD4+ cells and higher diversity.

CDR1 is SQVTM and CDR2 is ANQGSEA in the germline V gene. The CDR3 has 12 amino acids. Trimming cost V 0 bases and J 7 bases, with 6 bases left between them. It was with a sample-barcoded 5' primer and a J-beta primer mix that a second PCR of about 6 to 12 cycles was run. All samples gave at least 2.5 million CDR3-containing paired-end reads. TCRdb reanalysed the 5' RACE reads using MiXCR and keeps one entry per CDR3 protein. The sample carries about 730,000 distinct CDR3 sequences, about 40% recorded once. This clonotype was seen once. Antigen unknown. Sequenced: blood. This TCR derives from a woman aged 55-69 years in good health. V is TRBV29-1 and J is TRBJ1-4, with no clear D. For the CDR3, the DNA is TGCAGCGTTGAAGACTTCGGTGAAAAACTGTTTTTT. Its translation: CSVEDFGEKLFF.